This T cell receptor (beta chain) derives from a study of T cell changes during pregnancy in multiple sclerosis. Sequencing was performed with immunoSEQ multiplex PCR; in TCRdb, only in-frame clones are kept and a portion is missing. The top ten clones hold 10% of a sample with approximately 50,000 clones, about 91% of them seen once. The sequence came from a female donor with multiple sclerosis, enrolled in a pregnancy study. This material consisted of CD8+ T cells from peripheral blood mononuclear cells, taken after pregnancy.

The CDR3 DNA sequence: TGTGCCAGCAGCCGACAGGGAGCTAACTATGGCTACACCTTC. Encoded protein: CASSRQGANYGYTF. J is TRBJ1-2 and V is TRBV7-9; 7 nucleotides agree with TRBD1. Trimming cost V 5 bases and J 0 bases; bases outside gene matches: 3. This CDR3 has 14 residues. Germline V CDR1 and CDR2: SEHNR, FQNEAQ (reference sequence).